This T cell receptor (beta chain) was retrieved from a study of shared clonotypes between healthy human individuals. Study-wide findings and caveats: Across subsets, estimated richness was generally greater for naive than for memory populations. The authors expected sequencing depth to affect clonotype sharing among donors. The study sampled only blood, and tissue repertoires likely differ.

Clones were sequenced by immunoSEQ multiplex PCR, and TCRdb holds only the in-frame ones, with some missing. The sample yields more than 2 million clones, about 95% seen once. On this clone: The antigen is undetermined.

Naivety among CD8 cells was defined by CD45RO negativity and positive CCR7 selection, thereby excluding terminally differentiated effector memory CD45RA+ cells. Sequences were obtained from naive CD8+ T cells sorted from blood. The receptor was derived from a man aged 18-30 years in good health.

CDR3 DNA sequence: TGCGCCAGCAGCTTTCGGGTGGACACCGGGGAGCTGTTTTTT. Protein sequence: CASSFRVDTGELFF. The chain uses TRBV5-1 and TRBJ2-2; D not certain. The CDR3 consists of 14 residues. The germline V and J ends were trimmed by 2 bases and 3 bases, with 8 bases remaining between them. The germline CDR1 and CDR2 sequences are SGHRS and YFSETQ.